These 30 T cell receptor beta chains share one sample of origin, sequenced in a study of blood T cell repertoires in COVID-19. Produced via immunoSEQ multiplex PCR; TCRdb's table is partial and in-frame only. This table has approximately 12,000 clones, 75% to 90% appearing once. The sequenced sample consisted of peripheral blood. The receptors were sampled from a human donor in a cohort sampled during active COVID-19.

This chain connects TRBV9 to TRBJ2-7; D perhaps matches TRBD1 (5 bases). Germline V lookup: CDR1 SGDLS, CDR2 YYNGEE. This CDR3 spans 12 amino acids. V gave up 2 bases and J gave up 6 bases, with 9 bases separating them. Here the CDR3 reads CASSVDSSEQYF. The DNA for the CDR3 is TGTGCCAGCAGCGTCGACAGTTCCGAGCAGTACTTC.

The V call is TRBV7-8, the J call TRBJ2-5; 13 positions agree with TRBD2. CDR1 is SGHVS and CDR2 is FQNEAQ in the germline V gene. J gave up 3 bases and V 4 bases, and 5 bases lay outside the gene matches. This CDR3 spans 16 amino acids. CDR3 nucleotide sequence: TGTGCCAGCAGCTCAGTTGGACTAGCGGGAGAAGAGACCCAGTACTTC. It translates to CASSSVGLAGEETQYF.

The chain couples TRBV29-1 to TRBJ2-2, with D maybe TRBD1 (6 bases). V was trimmed by 4 bases and J by 4 bases, leaving 19 bases between them. CDR3 size: 16 residues. Per germline, CDR1 SQVTM and CDR2 ANQGSEA. Here the CDR3 reads CSVGAPPGQSTGELFF. Here the CDR3 DNA reads TGCAGCGTTGGGGCGCCTCCGGGACAAAGCACCGGGGAGCTGTTTTTT.

This clone was seen a few times. This chain links TRBV6-1 with TRBJ2-3; D gene uncertain. V lost 2 bases and J lost 0, with 9 bases in between. The CDR3 is 15 residues long. Germline-derived CDR1 and CDR2 are MNHNS and SASEGT. CDR3 sequence: CASSEPPTSTDTQYF. The DNA for the CDR3 is TGTGCCAGCAGTGAACCGCCGACTAGCACAGATACGCAGTATTTT.

A single count supports this clone. The J gene is TRBJ2-5, the V gene TRBV4-2; the D gene is possibly TRBD1 (6 bases). Germline CDR1 LGHNA, CDR2 YNFKEQ. V was shortened by 1 base and J by 2 bases, with 11 bases between the two germline ends. The CDR3 has 15 amino acids. CDR3 in amino acids: CASSQVTGLQETQYF. CDR3 nucleotides: TGTGCCAGCAGCCAAGTTACAGGGCTGCAAGAGACCCAGTACTTC.

This chain uses TRBV12-3 or TRBV12-4 with TRBJ1-1; TRBD1 might be the D (5 bases). Trimming shortened V by 3 bases and J by 6 bases, and 8 bases separated the two germline ends. The CDR3 covers 12 residues. CDR3 nucleotides: TGTGCCAGCAGTTTGCAGGGCGCTGAAGCTTTCTTT. As protein: CASSLQGAEAFF.

This chain links TRBV25-1 with TRBJ2-7, with TRBD2 as a possible D gene (5 bases). CDR3 size: 15 residues. Germline-derived CDR1 and CDR2 are MGHDK and SYGVNS. Trimming left V 0 bases short and J 0 bases short, with 9 bases between. In DNA form, the CDR3 reads TGTGCCAGCAGTGAATATAATCGGGGCTCCTACGAGCAGTACTTC. Translated: CASSEYNRGSYEQYF.

The rearrangement links TRBV29-1 to TRBJ2-1, with 7 bases lining up with TRBD1. V was pared by 8 bases and J by 3 bases, with 4 bases of the junction left unmatched. This CDR3 spans 12 amino acids. CDR1 is SQVTM and CDR2 is ANQGSEA in the germline V gene. The chain's CDR3 is CSMGQNYNEQFF. In nucleotides, the CDR3 is TGCAGCATGGGACAGAACTACAATGAGCAGTTCTTC.

This chain uses TRBV10-3 with TRBJ1-3, with D hard to call. CDR1 and CDR2 from the germline V gene are ENHRY and SYGVKD. This CDR3 comprises 16 residues. V gave up 0 bases and J gave up 4 bases, with 13 bases separating them. CDR3 DNA: TGTGCCATCAGTGAGTCCCCGGTACAGTTAGGAAACACCATATATTTT. Its protein is CAISESPVQLGNTIYF.

The chain employs TRBV2 and TRBJ1-1, with D perhaps TRBD1 (5 bases). This CDR3 spans 11 amino acids. Per germline, CDR1 SNHLY and CDR2 FYNNEI. The V gene lost 11 bases and the J gene lost 3 bases, with 10 bases spanning the gap. Written as DNA, the CDR3 is TGTGCCTCAGGGTACGACACTGAAGCTTTCTTT. This codes for CASGYDTEAFF.

The chain has TRBV7-9 and TRBJ2-7, with 9 positions matching TRBD1. This CDR3 is built from 14 residues. V trimming: 5 bases; J trimming: 7 bases; junction bases outside the gene matches: 9. From germline, CDR1 is SEHNR and CDR2 FQNEAQ (reference sequence). CDR3 sequence reads: CASSPTGGWREQYF. CDR3 coding DNA: TGTGCCAGCAGCCCGACAGGGGGGTGGAGGGAGCAGTACTTC. The full variable domain, rest sourced from reference TRBV7-9 and TRBJ2-7, is DTGVSQNPRHKITKRGQNVTFRCDPISEHNRLYWYRQTLGQGPEFLTYFQNEAQLEKSRLLSDRFSAERPKGSFSTLEIQRTEQGDSAMYLCASSPTGGWREQYFGPGTRLTVT.

This sequence joins TRBV7-9 and TRBJ2-5; D is perhaps TRBD2 (6 bases). Germline V gives CDR1 SEHNR, CDR2 FQNEAQ (reference sequence). The CDR3 is 16 amino acids. V lost 4 bases and J 0 bases, leaving 15 bases between the germline ends. In DNA form, the CDR3 reads TGTGCCAGCAGCTCAGGCCCGCTAGCGAACCAAGAGACCCAGTACTTC. Translating gives CASSSGPLANQETQYF.

V usage is TRBV6-4 and J usage is TRBJ2-3; no firm D call. The germline V gene encodes CDR1 MRHNA and CDR2 SNTAGT. The ends were cut back, 2 bases at V and 0 bases at J, with 9 bases in the middle. The CDR3 runs to 15 residues. CDR3 in DNA: TGTGCCAGCAGTGACGGCACAGTAAGCACAGATACGCAGTATTTT. Translated: CASSDGTVSTDTQYF.

The V call is TRBV6-1, the J call TRBJ2-1, with 9 bases aligning to TRBD2. Germline V CDR1 and CDR2: MNHNS, SASEGT. The CDR3 consists of 13 residues. V lost 3 bases to trimming and J lost 8 bases; unmatched junction nucleotides: 2. CDR3 coding DNA: TGTGCCAGCAGTGAGCGGGAGGGCCATGAGCAGTTCTTC. Its protein is CASSEREGHEQFF.

V and J are TRBV5-1 and TRBJ2-1; TRBD1 is a possible D gene (7 bases). The germline CDR1 and CDR2 sequences are SGHRS and YFSETQ. This CDR3 comprises 16 residues. Trimming took 1 base from V and 1 from J, leaving 12 bases between them. DNA for the CDR3: TGCGCCAGCAGCTTGTATCCAGGGGGGTCCTACAATGAGCAGTTCTTC. Amino acids: CASSLYPGGSYNEQFF.

The V call is TRBV21-1, the J call TRBJ2-1; the table gives TRBD2 as D, unverified against the DNA. TRBV21-1 is a pseudogene locus. This CDR3 is 19 amino acids long. The DNA for the CDR3 is TGTGCCAGCAGCAATTCCGGACTAGCGGGACCCGGAGCCTACAATGAGCAGTTCTTC. Amino acids: CASSNSGLAGPGAYNEQFF.

V is TRBV7-3 and J is TRBJ2-2; D is undetermined. V was pared by 5 bases and J by 0 bases, with 13 bases between. Per the germline V gene, CDR1 is SGHTA and CDR2 is FQGTGA. CDR3 size: 16 residues. The DNA for the CDR3 is TGTGCCAGCAGCCCCGGTTGGGCTCCGAACACCGGGGAGCTGTTTTTT. This encodes CASSPGWAPNTGELFF.

The V call is TRBV5-6, the J call TRBJ2-7; maybe TRBD1 (5 bases). Germline loops: CDR1 SGHDT, CDR2 YYEEEE. The CDR3 consists of 15 residues. V lost 0 bases and J 2 bases, leaving 12 bases between the germline ends. CDR3 protein: CASSLGQTTAYEQYF. As DNA, the CDR3 is TGTGCCAGCAGCTTGGGACAGACAACCGCCTACGAGCAGTACTTC.

The rearrangement joins TRBV9 to TRBJ2-1; tentative D call: TRBD2 (6 bases). V was cut by 6 bases and J by 8 bases, with 15 bases left in between. CDR1 and CDR2 (germline): SGDLS, YYNGEE. This CDR3 has 13 residues. CDR3 sequence (DNA): TGTGCCAGCAACCCCTTGGGGGAGGATGAGCAGTTCTTC. Amino acid sequence: CASNPLGEDEQFF.

This clone was seen once. This sequence joins TRBV28 and TRBJ2-1, with D perhaps TRBD1 (7 bases). The germline V gene encodes CDR1 MDHEN and CDR2 SYDVKM. V was trimmed by 3 bases and J by 9 bases, leaving 18 bases between them. The CDR3 is made up of 15 amino acids. The CDR3 sequence is CASSFRSRGAGEQFF. The CDR3 DNA follows: TGTGCCAGCAGTTTCCGCTCCAGGGGGGCGGGTGAGCAGTTCTTC.

The chain carries TRBV6-5 and TRBJ2-7; D is perhaps TRBD2 (7 bases). The CDR3 spans 15 residues. The germline V and J ends were trimmed by 11 bases and 1 base, with 21 bases remaining between them. Looked up from germline, CDR1 is MNHEY and CDR2 is SVGAGI. In nucleotides, the CDR3 is TGTGCCGACAAATGTGGGGGGGACACATCCTACGAGCAGTACTTC. Translated: CADKCGGDTSYEQYF.

V and J are TRBV28 and TRBJ1-3; D is possibly TRBD1 (5 bases). CDR1 and CDR2 (germline): MDHEN, SYDVKM. V was pared by 6 bases and J by 4 bases, with 13 bases between. This CDR3 has 14 amino acids. CDR3 in amino acids: CASRSGTGGNTIYF. For the CDR3, the DNA is TGTGCCAGCAGGAGCGGGACTGGAGGAAACACCATATATTTT.

The chain is built from TRBV7-2 and TRBJ1-2, with TRBD1 identical over 9 bases. The length of the CDR3 is 14 residues. With 5 bases clipped from V and 5 bases from J, the junction kept 6 bases outside the gene matches. The germline gives CDR1 SGHTA, CDR2 FQGNSA. CDR3 region: CASSPGTGTYGYTF. In DNA form, the CDR3 reads TGTGCCAGCAGCCCCGGGACAGGGACGTATGGCTACACCTTC.

V and J are TRBV27 and TRBJ1-6; 10 nucleotides line up with TRBD1. The CDR3 has 17 residues. With V trimmed by 4 bases and J by 2 bases, 5 bases remained unmatched. The germline V gene encodes CDR1 MNHEY and CDR2 SMNVEV (reference sequence). The DNA of the CDR3 is TGTGCCAGCAGTTACGGACAGGGGGTTACCTATAATTCACCCCTCCACTTT. Amino acid sequence: CASSYGQGVTYNSPLHF.

In this sample, this clone turned up once. As DNA, the CDR3 is TGTGCCAGCAGCTTAGTAGCGGGGGGGAAAGAGACCCAGTACTTC. Its protein product is CASSLVAGGKETQYF. The chain uses TRBV7-9 and TRBJ2-5, with TRBD2 matching over 11 bases. The CDR3 spans 15 residues. The germline CDR1 and CDR2 sequences are SEHNR and FQNEAQ (reference sequence). V gave up 1 base and J gave up 3 bases; unmatched junction bases: 1.

The genes are TRBV15 and TRBJ1-2; no clear D. V was shortened by 1 base and J by 2 bases, with 8 bases between the two germline ends. The germline V gene encodes CDR1 LNHNV and CDR2 YYDKDF (reference sequence). The CDR3 has 14 amino acids. The CDR3 protein is CATSRGSSNYGYTF. The DNA for the CDR3 is TGTGCCACCAGCAGAGGGAGCAGCAACTATGGCTACACCTTC.

The V gene is TRBV18, the J gene TRBJ2-7, with D possibly being TRBD1 (6 bases). The CDR3 runs 14 residues. V dropped 3 bases and J dropped 2 bases, with 11 bases sitting between them. Germline-derived CDR1 and CDR2 are KGHSH and LQKENI. The CDR3 DNA reads as TGTGCCAGCTCACCCCGGGACACCACCTACGAGCAGTACTTC. It codes for CASSPRDTTYEQYF. The full variable domain, in which reference TRBV18 and TRBJ2-7 provide the parts outside the CDR3, is NAGVMQNPRHLVRRRGQEARLRCSPMKGHSHVYWYRQLPEEGLKFMVYLQKENIIDESGMPKERFSAEFPKEGPSILRIQQVVRGDSAAYFCASSPRDTTYEQYFGPGTRLTVT.

This chain links TRBV3-1 (or the pseudogene TRBV3-2) with TRBJ2-1, with 10 bases that match TRBD2. CDR3 length: 13 amino acids. CDR1 is LGHDT and CDR2 is YNNKEL in the germline V gene (reference sequence). V trimming: 1 base; J trimming: 15 bases; junction bases outside the gene matches: 6. CDR3 sequence (DNA): TGTGCCAGCAGCCAAGCCCAGCGGGAGGGCCCGTTCTTC. Residues: CASSQAQREGPFF.

The sample holds one count of this clone. The chain employs TRBV19 and TRBJ1-2, with 7 bases identical to TRBD1. The CDR3 spans 13 residues. J lost 4 bases, V lost 5 bases, and 4 bases had no gene match. CDR1 is LNHDA and CDR2 is SQIVND in the germline V gene (reference sequence). The CDR3 protein is CASSGGTVYGYTF. DNA for the CDR3: TGTGCCAGTAGTGGGGGGACAGTCTATGGCTACACCTTC.

The chain combines TRBV6-5 with TRBJ2-7, with TRBD2 matching 9 bases. Germline V CDR1 and CDR2: MNHEY, SVGAGI. After removal of 1 base from V and 0 bases from J, the junction contained 4 bases not matched to a gene. This CDR3 is 16 amino acids long. CDR3 sequence (DNA): TGTGCCAGCAGTTACTACCCTAGCGGGACCTCCTACGAGCAGTACTTC. Protein product: CASSYYPSGTSYEQYF.